Listed below are T cell receptor beta chains from one sample, sequenced in a study of shared clonotypes between healthy human individuals. The method was immunoSEQ multiplex PCR; TCRdb's version includes in-frame clones alone and lacks a portion of them. Of 1,100,000 or so clones in the sample, 70% to 80% were seen once. Sequenced material: memory CD4+ T cells from PBMCs. The receptor source for this set is a man between 18 and 35 years old in good health. Some clones in this sample may be carry-over from other donors' samples. The CDR3 runs from the conserved cysteine through the conserved F or W. D genes are given only for firm matches. Size tells how often a clone was seen (once, few, many) or the class of an expanded clone, and some rows leave it out.

V: TRBV2
D: TRBD1
length: 16
size: few
J: TRBJ1-5
DNA: TGTGCCAGCAGTGAAGAGGAGACAGGGGGCATTCAGCCCCAGCATTTT
CDR3: CASSEEETGGIQPQHF

V: TRBV11-2
D: -
length: 16
size: -
J: TRBJ1-3
DNA: TGTGCCAGCAGCTCCCTCAGGGGACCCTCTGGAAACACCATATATTTT
CDR3: CASSSLRGPSGNTIYF

V: TRBV6-1
D: TRBD2
length: 14
size: -
J: TRBJ2-7
DNA: TGTGCCAGCAGAAGAGCGGGAGGGTTCTACGAGCAGTACTTC
CDR3: CASRRAGGFYEQYF

V: TRBV6-5
D: TRBD1
length: 15
size: -
J: TRBJ1-6
DNA: TGTGCCAGCAGTTACTCGTGGGACAGGGAATCACCCCTCCACTTT
CDR3: CASSYSWDRESPLHF

V: TRBV4-2
D: TRBD1
length: 15
size: -
J: TRBJ1-2
DNA: TGTGCCAGCAGCCAAGGACAGGGGAACGGCTATGGCTACACCTTC
CDR3: CASSQGQGNGYGYTF

V: TRBV6-5
D: TRBD1
length: 15
size: -
J: TRBJ1-2
DNA: TGTGCCAGCAGCAGAGACAGGGAACCTAACTATGGCTACACCTTC
CDR3: CASSRDREPNYGYTF

V: TRBV5-1
D: -
length: 13
size: many
J: TRBJ2-7
DNA: TGCGCCAGCAGCTGGGGAGTGGGATACGAGCAGTACTTC
CDR3: CASSWGVGYEQYF

V: TRBV5-1
D: TRBD1
length: 13
size: -
J: TRBJ1-4
DNA: TGCGCCAGCAGCTGGACAGGGGATGAAAAACTGTTTTTT
CDR3: CASSWTGDEKLFF

V: TRBV9
D: TRBD2
length: 16
size: -
J: TRBJ2-2
DNA: TGTGCCAGCAGCGCTTTAGCGGGAGGGAACACCGGGGAGCTGTTTTTT
CDR3: CASSALAGGNTGELFF

V: TRBV6-5
D: -
length: 13
size: many
J: TRBJ2-7
DNA: TGTGCCAGCAGAAAGGGGTCTACCTACGAGCAGTACTTC
CDR3: CASRKGSTYEQYF

V: TRBV11-2
D: -
length: 14
size: -
J: TRBJ1-1
DNA: TGTGCCAGCAGACCTACAGGGACCAACGCTGAAGCTTTCTTT
CDR3: CASRPTGTNAEAFF

V: TRBV18
D: -
length: 15
size: -
J: TRBJ1-2
DNA: TGTGCCAGCTCACCACCCACAGGGAGAGGGTATGGCTACACCTTC
CDR3: CASSPPTGRGYGYTF

V: TRBV7-2
D: -
length: 14
size: -
J: TRBJ1-2
DNA: TGTGCCAGCAGCTTAGGGTCGGAGTTGGGGAGCTACACCTTC
CDR3: CASSLGSELGSYTF

V: TRBV7-9
D: TRBD1
length: 14
size: few
J: TRBJ2-3
DNA: TGTGCCAGCAGCCCCGGACAGGGAACAGATACGCAGTATTTT
CDR3: CASSPGQGTDTQYF

V: TRBV5-1
D: TRBD2
length: 14
size: -
J: TRBJ2-7
DNA: TGCGCCAGCAGCCCCGAGGGACTAGAGTACGAGCAGTACTTC
CDR3: CASSPEGLEYEQYF

V: TRBV7-9
D: -
length: 11
size: -
J: TRBJ1-2
DNA: TGTGCCAGCAGCCGGCGGGTTGGCTACACCTTC
CDR3: CASSRRVGYTF

V: TRBV11-1
D: TRBD1
length: 15
size: -
J: TRBJ2-7
DNA: TGTGCCAGCAGCTTAGGCCCAGGGGGCCCCTACGAGCAGTACTTC
CDR3: CASSLGPGGPYEQYF

V: TRBV9
D: -
length: 15
size: -
J: TRBJ1-3
DNA: TGTGCCAGCAGCCAGTCAGGGTCCTCTGGAAACACCATATATTTT
CDR3: CASSQSGSSGNTIYF

V: TRBV9
D: -
length: 11
size: -
J: TRBJ1-2
DNA: TGTGCCAGCGCTTCAGTCGGGGGCTACACCTTC
CDR3: CASASVGGYTF

V: TRBV6-7
D: TRBD2
length: 21
size: -
J: TRBJ2-7
DNA: TGTGCCAGCAGTCACACGGCTACGGGACAGAATCCGGGACTAGCGCCTTACGAGCAGTACTTC
CDR3: CASSHTATGQNPGLAPYEQYF

V: TRBV6-5
D: TRBD1
length: 13
size: -
J: TRBJ2-7
DNA: TGTGCCAGCAGTTACAAGGACAGGGGCGAGCAGTACTTC
CDR3: CASSYKDRGEQYF

V: TRBV6-5
D: -
length: 15
size: -
J: TRBJ2-7
DNA: TGTGCCAGCAAGGAAGCGGCAACTGCTTCCTACGAGCAGTACTTC
CDR3: CASKEAATASYEQYF

V: TRBV5-1
D: TRBD1
length: 14
size: -
J: TRBJ1-2
DNA: TGCGCCAGCAGCCCTCAAGGACAGGGCCAGGGCTACACCTTC
CDR3: CASSPQGQGQGYTF

V: TRBV30
D: TRBD1
length: 14
size: -
J: TRBJ1-5
DNA: TGTGCCTGGAAGATCAAGGGGGCGGGTCAGCCCCAGCATTTT
CDR3: CAWKIKGAGQPQHF

V: TRBV6-5
D: -
length: 14
size: -
J: TRBJ1-1
DNA: TGTGCCAGCAGTTCCAGGGTTGTGAGTCCTGAAGCTTTCTTT
CDR3: CASSSRVVSPEAFF

V: TRBV30
D: TRBD2
length: 12
size: -
J: TRBJ2-1
DNA: TGTGCCGGGACTACCTCATACAATGAGCAGTTCTTC
CDR3: CAGTTSYNEQFF

V: TRBV4-2
D: TRBD2
length: 17
size: -
J: TRBJ2-1
DNA: TGTGCCAGCAGCCCCTGGGCGGATAGCGGGGGATACAATGAGCAGTTCTTC
CDR3: CASSPWADSGGYNEQFF